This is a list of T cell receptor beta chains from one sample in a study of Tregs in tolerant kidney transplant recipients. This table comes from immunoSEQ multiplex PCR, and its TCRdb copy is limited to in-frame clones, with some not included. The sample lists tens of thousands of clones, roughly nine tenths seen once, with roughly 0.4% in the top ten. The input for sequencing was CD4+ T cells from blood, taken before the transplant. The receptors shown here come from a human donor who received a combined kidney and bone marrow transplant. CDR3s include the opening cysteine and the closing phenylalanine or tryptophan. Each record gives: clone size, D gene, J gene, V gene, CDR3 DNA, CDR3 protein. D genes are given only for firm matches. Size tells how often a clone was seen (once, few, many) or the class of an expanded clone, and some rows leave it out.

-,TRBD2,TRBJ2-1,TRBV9,TGTGCCAGCAGCTACGGCGGGAGCTCCTACAATGAGCAGTTCTTC,CASSYGGSSYNEQFF
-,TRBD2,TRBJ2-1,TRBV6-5,TGTGCCAGCAGTCGAAGCGGGAGGGAAGGCAATGAGCAGTTCTTC,CASSRSGREGNEQFF
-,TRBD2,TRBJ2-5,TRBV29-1,TGCAGCGTTGATTCGGCTAGCGGGGCCCTAGAGACCCAGTACTTC,CSVDSASGALETQYF
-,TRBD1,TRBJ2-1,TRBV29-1,TGCAGCGTTCCTGACAGGGTTTCCTACAATGAGCAGTTCTTC,CSVPDRVSYNEQFF
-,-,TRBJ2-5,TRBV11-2,TGTGCCAGCAGCTTAGTCGGGCAGCCGGGGTCCCAGTACTTC,CASSLVGQPGSQYF
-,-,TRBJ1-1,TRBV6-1,TGTGCCAGCAGTCCCCGGACTGACACTGAAGCTTTCTTT,CASSPRTDTEAFF
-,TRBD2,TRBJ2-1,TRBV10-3,TGTGCCAGTAGCGGGAGGGCGGGCAATGAGCAGTTCTTC,CASSGRAGNEQFF
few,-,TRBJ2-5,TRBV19,TGTGCCAGTAGTACCTCGGGGGTAGAGACCCAGTACTTC,CASSTSGVETQYF
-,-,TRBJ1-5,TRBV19,TGTGCCAGTGGCCCCAGCAGGGTCGAACAGCCCCAGCATTTT,CASGPSRVEQPQHF
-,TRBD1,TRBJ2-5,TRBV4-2,TGTGCCAGCAGCCAAGCCGGGAACACAGGGGGAGAGACCCAGTACTTC,CASSQAGNTGGETQYF
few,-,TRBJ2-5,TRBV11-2,TGTGCCAGCAGCCCCGGCCGACGACGTGGGCGCGACGAGACCCAGTACTTC,CASSPGRRRGRDETQYF
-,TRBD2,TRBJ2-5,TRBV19,TGTGCCAGTAGTTCACTAGCGGGGAACTGGGAGACCCAGTACTTC,CASSSLAGNWETQYF
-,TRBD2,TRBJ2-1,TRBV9,TGTGCCAGCAGCGTAGGTGCCCTAGCGGGCCCCCTGAATGAGCAGTTCTTC,CASSVGALAGPLNEQFF
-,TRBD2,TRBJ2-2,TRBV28,TGTGCCAGCAGTTTTCCCCCAGGGGCTAGCGGGAGGGCGAATACCGGGGAGCTGTTTTTT,CASSFPPGASGRANTGELFF
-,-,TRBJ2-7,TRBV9,TGTGCCAGCAGCTTATCCCACGGGACTGCCCCTGAGCAGTACTTC,CASSLSHGTAPEQYF
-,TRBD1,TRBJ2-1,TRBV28,TGTGCCAGCAGTCCCTGGACAGGGGGACATGAGCAGTTCTTC,CASSPWTGGHEQFF
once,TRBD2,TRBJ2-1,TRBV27,TGTGCCAGCATTGGGACTAGCGGACCAGAAATCAATGAGCAGTTCTTC,CASIGTSGPEINEQFF
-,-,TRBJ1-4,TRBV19,TGTGCCAGTAGTATAGGGCCGCAGGGTGAAGAAAAACTGTTTTTT,CASSIGPQGEEKLFF
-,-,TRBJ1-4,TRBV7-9,TGTGCCAGCAGCTTGTATAAAGGGGGTGAAAAACTGTTTTTT,CASSLYKGGEKLFF
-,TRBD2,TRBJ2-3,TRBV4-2,TGTGCCAGCAGCCAAGAGGCGACTAGCGTGGCAGATACGCAGTATTTT,CASSQEATSVADTQYF
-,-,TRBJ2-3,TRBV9,TGTGCCAGCAGCGTAACCCCCCAGACAGATACGCAGTATTTT,CASSVTPQTDTQYF
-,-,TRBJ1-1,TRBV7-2,TGTGCCAGCAGCTTTGCAGAGAACACTGAAGCTTTCTTT,CASSFAENTEAFF
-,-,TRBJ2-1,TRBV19,TGTGCCAGTAGTAACCGGGAGAAACACAATGAGCAGTTCTTC,CASSNREKHNEQFF
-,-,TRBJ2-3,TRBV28,TGTGCCAGCAGTCGATCCTGGACTAGCACAGATACGCAGTATTTT,CASSRSWTSTDTQYF
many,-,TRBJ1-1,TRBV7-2,TGTGCCAGCAGCATCATCGGCGGGAACACTGAAGCTTTCTTT,CASSIIGGNTEAFF
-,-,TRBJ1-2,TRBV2,TGTGCCAGCAGTGCTTTACAGGGAAACTATGGCTACACCTTC,CASSALQGNYGYTF
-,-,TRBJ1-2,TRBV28,TGTGCCAGCAGTTTTCCAGCTAACTATGGCTACACCTTC,CASSFPANYGYTF
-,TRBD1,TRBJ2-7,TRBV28,TGTGCCAGCAGTTTATCCCTTCGAGGACTTACAGGGGGCCACGAGCAGTACTTC,CASSLSLRGLTGGHEQYF
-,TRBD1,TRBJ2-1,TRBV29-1,TGCAGCGTAAAGACGGGACAGGGAAACAATGAGCAGTTCTTC,CSVKTGQGNNEQFF
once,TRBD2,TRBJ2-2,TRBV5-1,TGCGCCAGCAGTCCCTTAGCGGGGAGAACTAACACCGGGGAGCTGTTTTTT,CASSPLAGRTNTGELFF
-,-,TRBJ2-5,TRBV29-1,TGCAGCGTTGATGGATGGGGCGGAGAGACCCAGTACTTC,CSVDGWGGETQYF
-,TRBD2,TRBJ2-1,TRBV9,TGTGCCAGCAGCTCTCTGAGAGACCCTGGGACTAGCGGGGAGTCTTACAATGAGCAGTTCTTC,CASSSLRDPGTSGESYNEQFF
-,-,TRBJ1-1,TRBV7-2,TGTGCCAGCAGCTTAACAGGGCCGAACACTGAAGCTTTCTTT,CASSLTGPNTEAFF
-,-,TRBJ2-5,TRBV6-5,TGTGCCAGCAGTTACAACCGGGAGACCCAGTACTTC,CASSYNRETQYF
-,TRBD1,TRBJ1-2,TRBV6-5,TGTGCCACCACCAGGACAGGGCCAGATGGCTACACCTTC,CATTRTGPDGYTF
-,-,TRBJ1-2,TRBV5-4,TGTGCCAGCAGCTTGAGTACAGGGAACTATGGCTACACCTTC,CASSLSTGNYGYTF
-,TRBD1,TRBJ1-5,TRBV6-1,TGTGCCAGCAGTGGCCGACAGGGATATGTTCAGCCCCAGCATTTT,CASSGRQGYVQPQHF
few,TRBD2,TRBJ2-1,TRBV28,TGTGCCAGCCCCCCCCTAGGCGGGAGGCCCTACAATGAGCAGTTCTTC,CASPPLGGRPYNEQFF
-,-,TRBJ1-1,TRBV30,TGTGCCTGGAGTGATAACAGGCCCGGAGCTTTCTTT,CAWSDNRPGAFF
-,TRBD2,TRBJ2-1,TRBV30,TGTGCCTGGAGTGGGGGTAGCGGGAGCTACAATGAGCAGTTCTTC,CAWSGGSGSYNEQFF
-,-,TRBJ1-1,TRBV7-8,TGTGCCAGCAGCTTAGACAGGAACACTGAAGCTTTCTTT,CASSLDRNTEAFF
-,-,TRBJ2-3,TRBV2,TGTGCCAGCAGCCTCCGGGATGCCACAGATACGCAGTATTTT,CASSLRDATDTQYF
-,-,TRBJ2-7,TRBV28,TGTGCCAGCAGTTCGGTTCAGGGGCTCTACGAGCAGTACTTC,CASSSVQGLYEQYF
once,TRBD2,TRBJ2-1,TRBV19,TGTGCCAGTAGTATAAGTCTAGCGGGAGGAGGCGATGAGCAGTTCTTC,CASSISLAGGGDEQFF
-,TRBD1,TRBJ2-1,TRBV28,TGTGCCAGCAGTTTGACAGGGGGCTCCTACAATGAGCAGTTCTTC,CASSLTGGSYNEQFF
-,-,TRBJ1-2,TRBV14,TGTGCCAGCAGCCAAGATCTCAGGGAGGGTTCCTACACCTTC,CASSQDLREGSYTF
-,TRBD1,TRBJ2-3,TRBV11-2,TGTGCCAGCAGAGCCGTGACAGGGGGCAGGGTAGATACGCAGTATTTT,CASRAVTGGRVDTQYF
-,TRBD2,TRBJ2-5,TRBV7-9,TGTGCCAGCAGCACCGGGACTAGCGGGAGTTCCCAAGAGACCCAGTACTTC,CASSTGTSGSSQETQYF
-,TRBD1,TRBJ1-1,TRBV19,TGTGCCAGCAGCACCGACAGGGGGGGAACTGAAGCTTTCTTT,CASSTDRGGTEAFF
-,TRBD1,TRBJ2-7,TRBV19,TGTGCCAGTAGTATAGATGACAGGGTGGACTACGAGCAGTACTTC,CASSIDDRVDYEQYF
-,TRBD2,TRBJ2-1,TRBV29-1,TGCAGCGTTTTAGACTCCGGGACTAATTACAATGAGCAGTTCTTC,CSVLDSGTNYNEQFF